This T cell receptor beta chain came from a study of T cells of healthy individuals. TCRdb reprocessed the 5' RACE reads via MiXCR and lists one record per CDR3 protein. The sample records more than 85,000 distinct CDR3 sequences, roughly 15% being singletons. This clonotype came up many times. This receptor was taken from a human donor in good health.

The CDR3 coding sequence is TGCAGTGCAGACAGGGGGCGAGGTGAAAAACTGTTTTTT. Residues: CSADRGRGEKLFF. The chain employs TRBV20-1 and TRBJ1-4; 10 bases line up with TRBD1. CDR1 is DFQATT and CDR2 is SNEGSKA in the germline V gene (reference sequence). The CDR3 is 13 amino acids. V lost 6 bases to trimming and J lost 7 bases; unmatched junction nucleotides: 5.